The TCR beta chain under discussion was sequenced for a study of T cell repertoires in cytomegalovirus infection. Whole-study context: CMV infection plus the matching HLA type was flagged by public TCR beta signatures.

TCRdb itself ran the reads through MiXCR, one entry per CDR3 protein. The sample includes around 500,000 distinct CDR3 sequences, roughly 43% of them seen just once. This CDR3 spans 15 amino acids. Germline values: CDR1 SGHTA, CDR2 FQGNSA. V shed 5 bases and J 0 bases; nucleotides not matched to a gene: 3. Whole-study results and caveats: Across the ex vivo response, the dominant clonotypes were HLA-C-restricted CMV-specific TCR beta clonotypes. Identification of carriers of CMV plus the relevant HLA was performed using cumulative public TCR beta family frequency.

This clonotype was counted only a few times. As yet, its antigen is unknown. The chain links TRBV7-2 to TRBJ2-1; 8 bases are a match to TRBD2. The sequence came from a human donor in good health (CMV status not recorded). Some clones in this sample may be carry-over from other donors' samples. Sequencing used cultured PBMCs, obtained from culture after CMV antigen stimulation. The CDR3 DNA reads TGTGCCAGCAGCCGGAGCGGGAGCTCCTACAATGAGCAGTTCTTC. Encoded protein: CASSRSGSSYNEQFF.